What follows are 20 T cell receptor beta chains derived from one specimen sequenced in a study of identical twins. TCRdb reprocessed the 5' RACE reads via MiXCR and lists one record per CDR3 protein. The repertoire holds about 730,000 distinct CDR3 sequences, with 20% to 25% as singletons. This sample also belongs to another study, concerning T cells expressing NK-cell markers.

The sequencing input was PBMCs. The origin of the receptors is a woman younger than 35 in good health.

Only a few counts were recorded for this clonotype. V is TRBV7-2 and J is TRBJ2-7; 7 positions match TRBD1. The germline CDR1 and CDR2 sequences are SGHTA and FQGNSA. Trimming cost V 5 bases and J 4 bases; bases outside gene matches: 11. The CDR3 runs to 15 residues. The CDR3 spells CASSRDRAIGYEQYF. CDR3 nucleotide sequence: TGTGCCAGCAGCAGAGACAGGGCGATTGGGTACGAGCAGTACTTC.

This clonotype has a handful of counts. V usage is TRBV7-9 and J usage is TRBJ1-6; 7 bases match TRBD1. CDR1 SEHNR and CDR2 FQNEAQ come from the germline V gene (reference sequence). CDR3 size: 14 residues. The V gene end was trimmed by 6 bases and the J gene end by 5 bases; junction bases not matched to a gene: 4. In nucleotides, the CDR3 is TGTGCCAGCAGGGGGGACAGTCATAATTCACCCCTCCACTTT. It codes for CASRGDSHNSPLHF.

At least ten counts were recorded for this clonotype. Written as DNA, the CDR3 is TGTGCCAGCAGTCAGCGGGAGAGGACCTACAATGAGCAGTTCTTC. Translating it yields CASSQRERTYNEQFF. The genes are TRBV6-1 and TRBJ2-1, with 8 bases aligning to TRBD2. V lost 5 bases and J lost 2; bases outside the gene matches: 5. Germline values: CDR1 MNHNS, CDR2 SASEGT. The CDR3 has 15 amino acids.

This clonotype was counted a few times. The rearrangement uses TRBV6-2 or TRBV6-3 and TRBJ2-1; no clear D. With 1 base removed from V and 5 bases from J, the gap between germline ends came to 9 bases. Germline CDR1 reads MNHEY; CDR2 reads SVGEGT. The CDR3 totals 14 residues. CDR3 amino acids: CASSYWGSDNEQFF. Written as DNA, the CDR3 is TGTGCCAGCAGTTACTGGGGTTCCGACAATGAGCAGTTCTTC.

V is TRBV5-1 and J is TRBJ2-7; TRBD2 agrees at 15 bases. The CDR3 runs to 20 residues. Germline V CDR1 and CDR2: SGHRS, YFSETQ. With 4 bases clipped from V and 2 bases from J, the junction kept 16 bases outside the gene matches. The CDR3 loop reads CASSMGLAGGSLRIPYEQYF. The CDR3 region has the DNA TGCGCCAGCAGCATGGGACTAGCGGGGGGCTCCCTTCGAATTCCCTACGAGCAGTACTTC.

The V gene is TRBV29-1, the J gene TRBJ2-2; D may correspond to TRBD1 or TRBD2 (5 bases each). CDR3 size: 12 residues. Germline values: CDR1 SQVTM, CDR2 ANQGSEA. The V gene lost 7 bases and the J gene lost 3 bases, with 9 bases spanning the gap. CDR3 loop: CSARDHTGELFF. CDR3 nucleotide sequence: TGCAGCGCTCGGGACCACACCGGGGAGCTGTTTTTT.

This clonotype was counted a few times. CDR3 DNA sequence: TGTGCCAGCAGCAGGGTTGGTGAGCAGTTCTTC. Translated, it gives CASSRVGEQFF. V usage is TRBV6-1 and J usage is TRBJ2-1; D might be TRBD1 (5 bases). Trimming left V 6 bases short and J 9 bases short, with 9 bases between. Germline CDR1 reads MNHNS; CDR2 reads SASEGT. This CDR3 region has 11 residues.

This clonotype was seen a single time. The chain joins TRBV3-1 to TRBJ2-2; 9 bases fit TRBD2. Germline V CDR1 and CDR2: LGHDT, YNNKEL (reference sequence). The CDR3 sequence is 16 residues long. V was clipped by 1 base and J by 5 bases; unmatched bases: 5. This CDR3 is CASSQVRGGRTGELFF. CDR3 bases: TGTGCCAGCAGCCAAGTGCGGGGGGGCCGTACCGGGGAGCTGTTTTTT.

This clonotype was seen a handful of times. J is TRBJ2-7 and V is TRBV6-7, with D possibly being TRBD1 (5 bases). TRBV6-7 has ORF status, its function being uncertain. This CDR3 region has 13 residues. V was shortened by 2 bases and J by 7 bases, with 12 bases between the two germline ends. The chain's CDR3 is CASSYRGLGEQYF. The CDR3 region has the DNA TGTGCCAGCAGTTACAGGGGCCTCGGAGAGCAGTACTTC.

This chain uses TRBV5-1 with TRBJ1-4; D possibly corresponds to TRBD1 (6 bases). Germline V gene lookup returns CDR1 SGHRS and CDR2 YFSETQ. The CDR3 spans 13 residues. The germline V and J ends were trimmed by 4 bases and 6 bases, with 10 bases remaining between them. DNA of the CDR3: TGCGCCAGCAGCGGGGGGGGGCATGAAAAACTGTTTTTT. Its protein is CASSGGGHEKLFF.

This clonotype was seen just once. The V call is TRBV30, the J call TRBJ2-4, with D tentatively TRBD1 (5 bases). Germline values: CDR1 GTSNPN, CDR2 SVGIG (reference sequence). Trimming removed 0 bases at V and 11 bases at J, with 8 bases between. This CDR3 has 11 amino acids. The CDR3 bases are TGTGCCTGGAGTGTTGACAGACTTCAGTACTTC. Its translation: CAWSVDRLQYF.

This clonotype was counted a few times. This chain connects TRBV2 to TRBJ2-2; D ambiguous. The CDR3 consists of 11 residues. From germline, CDR1 is SNHLY and CDR2 FYNNEI. The V and J ends lost 7 bases and 5 bases respectively, with 5 bases between them. The CDR3 spells CASMETGELFF. Written as DNA, the CDR3 is TGTGCCAGCATGGAGACCGGGGAGCTGTTTTTT.

This clonotype turned up a few times. The V and J genes are TRBV19 and TRBJ2-6; perhaps TRBD2 as D (5 bases). Between the trimmed V and J ends, which lost 4 bases and 1 base, there was a span of 14 bases. Germline V gives CDR1 LNHDA, CDR2 SQIVND (reference sequence). The CDR3 sequence is 17 residues long. In DNA, the CDR3 is TGTGCCAGTAGTACCCTCGAGGGAAAGTCTGGGGCCAACGTCCTGACTTTC. It yields the protein CASSTLEGKSGANVLTF.

This clonotype occurred many times. CDR3 sequence reads: CASRPRGDNEQFF. CDR3 bases: TGTGCCAGCAGACCCCGGGGGGACAATGAGCAGTTCTTC. J is TRBJ2-1 and V is TRBV12-3 or TRBV12-4, with TRBD2 matching 7 bases. Trimming took 6 bases from V and 5 from J; bases not matched to a gene: 4. The CDR3 covers 13 residues.

In its sample, this clonotype was seen a few times. V and J are TRBV28 and TRBJ2-1; D unclear. V lost 5 bases and J 15 bases, leaving 14 bases between the germline ends. Germline CDR1 reads MDHEN; CDR2 reads SYDVKM. This CDR3 is built from 11 residues. The DNA for the CDR3 is TGTGCCAGCAGTACCAATCCCCCGTCGTTCTTC. Translating gives CASSTNPPSFF.

This clonotype was counted only a few times. The genes are TRBV6-1 and TRBJ1-5; weak D call: TRBD1 (5 bases). V dropped 6 bases and J dropped 2 bases, with 11 bases sitting between them. This CDR3 contains 14 residues. The germline CDR1 and CDR2 sequences are MNHNS and SASEGT. CDR3: CASRRGQGNQPQHF. For the CDR3, the DNA is TGTGCCAGCAGGAGGGGCCAGGGCAATCAGCCCCAGCATTTT.

Only a few counts were recorded for this clonotype. The V gene is TRBV20-1, the J gene TRBJ1-1, with D unresolved. The CDR3 spans 13 residues. Germline V CDR1 and CDR2: DFQATT, SNEGSKA (reference sequence). V lost 5 bases to trimming and J lost 2 bases, with 12 bases between them. CDR3 loop: CSAYLEFNTEAFF. The DNA for the CDR3 is TGCAGTGCTTACCTGGAGTTCAACACTGAAGCTTTCTTT.

The CDR3 region is CASSNGVEKLFF. The CDR3 bases are TGTGCCAGCAGTAACGGCGTGGAAAAACTGTTTTTT. The chain combines TRBV6-5 with TRBJ1-4; no clear D. Germline loops: CDR1 MNHEY, CDR2 SVGAGI. This CDR3 has 12 amino acids. Deletions cut 5 bases from V and 8 bases from J, with 9 bases between.

In this sample, this clonotype turned up a few times. The chain is built from TRBV12-3 or TRBV12-4 and TRBJ2-5; D perhaps matches TRBD1 (6 bases). The CDR3 spans 15 residues. V gave up 6 bases and J gave up 5 bases, with 19 bases separating them. CDR3 sequence (DNA): TGTGCCAGCAGACCGACAGGCTTTCGGGTGGAGACCCAGTACTTC. It encodes CASRPTGFRVETQYF.

The rearrangement links TRBV19 to TRBJ1-5; D remains ambiguous. The CDR3 totals 15 residues. V was pared by 8 bases and J by 2 bases, with 16 bases between. Looked up from germline, CDR1 is LNHDA and CDR2 is SQIVND (reference sequence). CDR3 DNA: TGTGCCAGTCGACGGGCCCGTCCGGGCAATCAGCCCCAGCATTTT. It codes for CASRRARPGNQPQHF.